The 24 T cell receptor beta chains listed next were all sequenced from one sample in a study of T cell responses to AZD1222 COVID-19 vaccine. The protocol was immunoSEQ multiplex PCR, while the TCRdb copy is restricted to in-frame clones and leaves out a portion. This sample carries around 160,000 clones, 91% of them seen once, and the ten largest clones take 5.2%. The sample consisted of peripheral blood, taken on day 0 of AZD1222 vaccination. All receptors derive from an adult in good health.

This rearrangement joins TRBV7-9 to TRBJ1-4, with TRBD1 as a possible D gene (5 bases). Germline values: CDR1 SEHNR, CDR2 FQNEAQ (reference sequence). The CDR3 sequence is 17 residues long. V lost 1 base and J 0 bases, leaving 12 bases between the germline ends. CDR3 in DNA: TGTGCCAGCAGCTTAGTCGTGGGGGGTACAACTAATGAAAAACTGTTTTTT. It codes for CASSLVVGGTTNEKLFF.

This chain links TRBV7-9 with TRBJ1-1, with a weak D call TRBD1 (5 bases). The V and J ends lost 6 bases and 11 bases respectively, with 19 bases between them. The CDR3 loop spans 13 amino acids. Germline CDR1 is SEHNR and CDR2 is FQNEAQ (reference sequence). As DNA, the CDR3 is TGTGCCAGCAGGCCCTCTGGGACGGTGGAGGCTTTCTTT. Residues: CASRPSGTVEAFF. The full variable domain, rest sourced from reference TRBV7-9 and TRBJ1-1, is DTGVSQNPRHKITKRGQNVTFRCDPISEHNRLYWYRQTLGQGPEFLTYFQNEAQLEKSRLLSDRFSAERPKGSFSTLEIQRTEQGDSAMYLCASRPSGTVEAFFGQGTRLTVV.

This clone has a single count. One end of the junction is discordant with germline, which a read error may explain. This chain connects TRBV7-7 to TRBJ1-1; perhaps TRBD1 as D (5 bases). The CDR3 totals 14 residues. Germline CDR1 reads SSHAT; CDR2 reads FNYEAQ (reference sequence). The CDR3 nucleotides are TGTGCTAGCAGCCCGGGGCTCTTGAACACTGAAGCTTTCTTT. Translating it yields CASSPGLLNTEAFF.

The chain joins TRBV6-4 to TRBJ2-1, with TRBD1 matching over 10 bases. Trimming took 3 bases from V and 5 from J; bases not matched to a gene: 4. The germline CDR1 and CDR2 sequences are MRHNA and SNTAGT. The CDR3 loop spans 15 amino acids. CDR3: CASSERDRGHNEQFF. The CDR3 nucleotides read TGTGCCAGCAGTGAACGGGACAGGGGCCACAATGAGCAGTTCTTC.

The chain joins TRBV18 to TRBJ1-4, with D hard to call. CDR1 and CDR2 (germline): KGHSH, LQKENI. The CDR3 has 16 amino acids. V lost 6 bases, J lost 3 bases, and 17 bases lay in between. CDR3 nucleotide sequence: TGTGCCAGCTCCCCCCTGGGGAGTGTAGCTAATGAAAAACTGTTTTTT. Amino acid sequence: CASSPLGSVANEKLFF.

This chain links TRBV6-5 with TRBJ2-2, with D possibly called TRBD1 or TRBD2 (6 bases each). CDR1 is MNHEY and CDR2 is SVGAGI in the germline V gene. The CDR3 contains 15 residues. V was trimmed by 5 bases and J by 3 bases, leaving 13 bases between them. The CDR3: CASSNPGGYTGELFF. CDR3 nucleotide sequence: TGTGCCAGCAGTAATCCCGGGGGCTACACCGGGGAGCTGTTTTTT.

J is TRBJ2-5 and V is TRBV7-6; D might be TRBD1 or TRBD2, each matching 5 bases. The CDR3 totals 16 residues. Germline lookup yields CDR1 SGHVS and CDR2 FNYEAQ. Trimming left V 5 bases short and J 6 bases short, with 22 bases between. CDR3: CASSVREGPRVKTQYF. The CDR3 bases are TGTGCCAGCAGCGTCCGGGAAGGGCCCAGGGTGAAGACCCAGTACTTC.

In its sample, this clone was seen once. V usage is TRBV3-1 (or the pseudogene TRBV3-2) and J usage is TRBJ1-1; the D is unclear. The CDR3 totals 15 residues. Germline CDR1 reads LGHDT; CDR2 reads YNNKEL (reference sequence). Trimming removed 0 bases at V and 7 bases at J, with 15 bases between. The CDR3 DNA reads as TGTGCCAGCAGCCAAGATACCAGGAGGGTAGTTGAAGCTTTCTTT. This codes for CASSQDTRRVVEAFF.

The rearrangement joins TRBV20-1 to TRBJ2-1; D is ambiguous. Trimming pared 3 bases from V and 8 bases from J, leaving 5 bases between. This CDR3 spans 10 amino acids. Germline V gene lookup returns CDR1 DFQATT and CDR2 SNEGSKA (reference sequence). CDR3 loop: CSASIDEQFF. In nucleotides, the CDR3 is TGCAGTGCTAGTATCGATGAGCAGTTCTTC.

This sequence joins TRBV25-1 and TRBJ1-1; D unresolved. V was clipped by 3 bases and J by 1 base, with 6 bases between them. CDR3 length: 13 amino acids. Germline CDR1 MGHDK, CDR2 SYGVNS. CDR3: CASSEGQNTEAFF. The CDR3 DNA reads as TGTGCCAGCAGTGAGGGCCAGAACACTGAAGCTTTCTTT.

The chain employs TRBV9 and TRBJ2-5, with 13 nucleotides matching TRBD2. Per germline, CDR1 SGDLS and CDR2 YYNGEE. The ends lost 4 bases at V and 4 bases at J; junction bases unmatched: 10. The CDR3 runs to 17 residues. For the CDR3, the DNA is TGTGCCAGCAGCCCGGACGGACTAGCGGGGGCAGGAGAGACCCAGTACTTC. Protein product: CASSPDGLAGAGETQYF.

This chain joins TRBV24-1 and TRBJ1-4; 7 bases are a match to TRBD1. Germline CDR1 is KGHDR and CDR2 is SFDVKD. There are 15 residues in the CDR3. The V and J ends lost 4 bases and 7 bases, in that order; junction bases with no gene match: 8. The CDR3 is CATSDSTGTVEKLFF. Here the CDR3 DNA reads TGTGCCACCAGTGACTCGACCGGGACAGTTGAAAAACTGTTTTTT.

The CDR3 bases are TGTGCCAGCAGCCCACTCCCCGGGGCCAACGTCCTGACTTTC. It yields the protein CASSPLPGANVLTF. The V and J genes are TRBV28 and TRBJ2-6; D gene ambiguous. Germline loops: CDR1 MDHEN, CDR2 SYDVKM. Trimming shortened V by 6 bases and J by 4 bases, and 10 bases separated the two germline ends. CDR3 length: 14 amino acids. The full variable domain, its missing parts supplied by reference TRBV28 and TRBJ2-6, is DVKVTQSSRYLVKRTGEKVFLECVQDMDHENMFWYRQDPGLGLRLIYFSYDVKMKEKGDIPEGYSVSREKKERFSLILESASTNQTSMYLCASSPLPGANVLTFGAGSRLTVL.

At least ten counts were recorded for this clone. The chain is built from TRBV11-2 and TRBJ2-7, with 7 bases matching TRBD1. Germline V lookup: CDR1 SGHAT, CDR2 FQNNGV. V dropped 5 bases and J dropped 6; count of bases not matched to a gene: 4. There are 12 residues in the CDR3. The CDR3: CASSETGREQYF. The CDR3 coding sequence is TGTGCCAGCAGCGAGACAGGGCGCGAGCAGTACTTC.

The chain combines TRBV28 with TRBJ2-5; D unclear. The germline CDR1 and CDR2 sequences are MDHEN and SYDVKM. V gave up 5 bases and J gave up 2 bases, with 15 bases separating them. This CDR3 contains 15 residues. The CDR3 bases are TGTGCCAGCAGTCTTAGAAAGAGGCGGCAAGAGACCCAGTACTTC. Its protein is CASSLRKRRQETQYF.

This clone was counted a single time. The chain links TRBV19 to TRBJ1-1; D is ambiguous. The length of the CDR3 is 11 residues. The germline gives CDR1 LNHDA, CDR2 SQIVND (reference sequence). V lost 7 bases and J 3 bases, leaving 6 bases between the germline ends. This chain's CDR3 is CASKWYTEAFF. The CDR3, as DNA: TGTGCCAGTAAATGGTACACTGAAGCTTTCTTT.

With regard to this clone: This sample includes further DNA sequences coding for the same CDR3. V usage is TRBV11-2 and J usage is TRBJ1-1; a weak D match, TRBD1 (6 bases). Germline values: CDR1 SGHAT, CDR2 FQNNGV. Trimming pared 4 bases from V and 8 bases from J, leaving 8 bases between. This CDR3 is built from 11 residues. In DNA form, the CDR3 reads TGTGCCAGCAGCTCAGGGACAGAAGCTTTCTTT. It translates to CASSSGTEAFF.

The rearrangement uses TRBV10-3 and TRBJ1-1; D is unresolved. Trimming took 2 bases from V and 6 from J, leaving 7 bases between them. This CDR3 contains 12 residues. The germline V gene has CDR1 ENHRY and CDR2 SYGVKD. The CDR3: CAISEGRAEAFF. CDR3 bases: TGTGCCATCAGTGAGGGTCGGGCTGAAGCTTTCTTT.

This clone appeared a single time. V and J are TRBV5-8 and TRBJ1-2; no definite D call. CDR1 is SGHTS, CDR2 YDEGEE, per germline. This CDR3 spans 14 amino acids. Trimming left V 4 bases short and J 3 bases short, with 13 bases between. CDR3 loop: CASSRQTIYYGYTF. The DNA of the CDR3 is TGTGCCAGCAGCCGGCAGACAATTTACTATGGCTACACCTTC.

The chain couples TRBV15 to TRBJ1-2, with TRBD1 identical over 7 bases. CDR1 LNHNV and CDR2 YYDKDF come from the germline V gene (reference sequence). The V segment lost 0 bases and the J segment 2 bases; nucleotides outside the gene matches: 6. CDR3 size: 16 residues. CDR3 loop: CATSRDRRGRNYGYTF. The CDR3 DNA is TGTGCCACCAGCAGAGATCGGAGGGGGCGGAACTATGGCTACACCTTC.

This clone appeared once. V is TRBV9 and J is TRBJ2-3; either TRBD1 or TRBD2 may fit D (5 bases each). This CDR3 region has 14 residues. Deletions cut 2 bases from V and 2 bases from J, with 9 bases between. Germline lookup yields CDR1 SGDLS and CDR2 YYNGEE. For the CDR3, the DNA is TGTGCCAGCAGCGTCGGGGCCTCCACAGATACGCAGTATTTT. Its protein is CASSVGASTDTQYF.

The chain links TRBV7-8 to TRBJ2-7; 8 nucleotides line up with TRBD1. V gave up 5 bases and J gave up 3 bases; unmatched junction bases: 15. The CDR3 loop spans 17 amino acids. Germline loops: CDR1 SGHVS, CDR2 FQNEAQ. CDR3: CASSQPDQGAQDYEQYF. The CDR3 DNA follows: TGTGCCAGCAGCCAACCTGATCAGGGGGCGCAGGACTACGAGCAGTACTTC.

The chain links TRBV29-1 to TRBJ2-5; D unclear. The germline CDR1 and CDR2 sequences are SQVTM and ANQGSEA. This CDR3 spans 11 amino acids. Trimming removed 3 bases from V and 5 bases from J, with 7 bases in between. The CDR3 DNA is TGCAGCGTTGATATCGGGGAGACCCAGTACTTC. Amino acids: CSVDIGETQYF.

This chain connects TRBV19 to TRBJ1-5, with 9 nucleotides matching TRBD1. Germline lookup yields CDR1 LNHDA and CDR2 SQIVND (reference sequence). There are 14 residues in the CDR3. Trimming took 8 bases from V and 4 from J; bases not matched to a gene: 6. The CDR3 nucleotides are TGTGCCAGTGGGGACAGGGCGTGGAATCAGCCCCAGCATTTT. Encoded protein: CASGDRAWNQPQHF.